Below, 24 T cell receptor beta chains from the same sample are listed, as sequenced in a study of tumor and adjacent non-tumor tissue in lung cancer. RNA was extracted from bulk tissue without any cell sorting. A modified ARM-PCR protocol with three rounds of nested PCR amplified TCRbeta. One entry per CDR3 protein, called by TCRdb with MiXCR from the multiplex PCR reads. This repertoire shows 120,000 or so distinct CDR3 sequences, roughly 67% found once; its top ten account for around 13%. Sequenced material: lung tumor tissue. These receptors all come from a man aged 25-40 years with non-small cell lung cancer.

Regarding this clonotype: A much larger clone differs from this one at a single base, so this may be a read error. This chain uses TRBV20-1 with TRBJ1-4; D is ambiguous. Germline values: CDR1 DFQATT, CDR2 SNEGSKA (reference sequence). The CDR3 consists of 13 residues. This CDR3 reads CSTSKIDNEKLFF. The DNA for the CDR3 is TGCAGTACTAGTAAGATTGATAATGAAAAACTGTTTTTT.

This clonotype was picked up a small number of times. CDR3 nucleotides: TGTGCCAGCAGTTCGACGCTCCCAGGGGGCGGGGAGCTGTTTTTT. It translates to CASSSTLPGGGELFF. The chain is built from TRBV5-4 and TRBJ2-2; 7 bases agree with TRBD1. Germline V gene sequence: CDR1 SGHNT, CDR2 YYREEE (reference sequence). The ends lost 5 bases at V and 7 bases at J; junction bases unmatched: 11. CDR3 size: 15 residues.

To note about this clonotype: This may come from a read error, since a much larger clone is one base off. This chain links TRBV4-1 with TRBJ2-2; weak D call: TRBD1 (6 bases). CDR1 is MGHRA, CDR2 YSYEKL, per germline. This CDR3 region has 17 residues. The CDR3 protein is CAGSQRDNRYFTGELFF. The CDR3 bases are TGCGCCGGCAGCCAACGGGACAACAGATACTTCACCGGGGAGCTGTTTTTT.

On this clonotype itself: With a much larger clone just one base away, this may be a read error. The J gene is TRBJ1-1, the V gene TRBV28; 9 bases map to TRBD1. This CDR3 contains 16 residues. Per the germline V gene, CDR1 is MDHEN and CDR2 is SYDVKM. CDR3 loop: CASSVKQGALDTEAIF. CDR3 DNA: TGTGCCAGCAGTGTAAAACAGGGGGCCTTGGACACTGAAGCTATCTTT.

Remarks on this clonotype: A clone one base away is much larger, so this may be a read error. This chain joins TRBV5-6 and TRBJ1-2; D remains ambiguous. This CDR3 comprises 14 residues. Looked up from germline, CDR1 is SGHDT and CDR2 is YYEEEE. CDR3 protein: CVSTLVPEVLGYTF. CDR3 bases: TGTGTCAGCACCCTAGTTCCGGAGGTCCTTGGCTACACCTTC. Drawing the rest from reference TRBV5-6 and TRBJ1-2, the complete variable domain is DAGVTQSPTHLIKTRGQQVTLRCSPKSGHDTVSWYQQALGQGPQFIFQYYEEEERQRGNFPDRFSGHQFPNYSSELNVNALLLGDSALYLCVSTLVPEVLGYTFGSGTRLTVV.

This clonotype has a count of ten or more. V is TRBV6-5 and J is TRBJ2-1; D is possibly TRBD2 (6 bases). This CDR3 is built from 12 residues. V dropped 6 bases and J dropped 3 bases, with 6 bases sitting between them. Germline assignment: CDR1 MNHEY and CDR2 SVGAGI. CDR3 bases: TGTGCCAGCAGGGACTACTACAATGAGCAGTTCTTC. This gives the protein CASRDYYNEQFF.

Of note for this clonotype: A junction boundary mismatches the germline segment, possibly from a read error. The chain recombines TRBV4-1 with TRBJ2-1; weak D call: TRBD2 (5 bases). The CDR3 has 13 residues. Germline CDR1 and CDR2: MGHRA and YSYEKL. CDR3 loop: CASSPQLEFEHFF. In DNA form, the CDR3 reads TGCGCCAGCAGCCCCCAACTAGAATTTGAGCACTTCTTC.

This clonotype was seen ten or more times. This rearrangement joins TRBV11-3 to TRBJ2-1; D unclear. The CDR3 contains 15 residues. Germline V gene sequence: CDR1 SGHNT, CDR2 YENEEA. V was clipped by 4 bases and J by 7 bases, with 17 bases between them. CDR3 coding DNA: TGTGCCAGCAGCTCAGGTGATAGTCTAGGGAATGAGCAGTTCTTC. As protein: CASSSGDSLGNEQFF.

In the case of this clonotype: Sequence at one end of the junction differs from germline and may be a read error. The chain uses TRBV14 and TRBJ2-5; 9 positions agree with TRBD2. Germline loops: CDR1 SGHDN, CDR2 FVKESK. The CDR3 consists of 17 residues. The CDR3 DNA is TGCGCCAGCAGCTCGGGAGAGCGGGGGGCTTTCCGGGAGACTCAGTACTTC. Translated, it gives CASSSGERGAFRETQYF.

On this clonotype itself: One end of the junction varies from germline; a read error may be responsible. In nucleotides, the CDR3 is TGCGTCAGCAGCCCCAATGGGGCCCTCTCCGCGGCCAACGTCCTGACTTTC. Its translation: CVSSPNGALSAANVLTF. The rearrangement links TRBV4-1 to TRBJ2-6; weak D call: TRBD1 (5 bases). Per germline, CDR1 MGHRA and CDR2 YSYEKL. The CDR3 sequence is 17 residues long.

Notes on this clonotype: A much larger clone differs from this one at a single base, so this may be a read error. The rearrangement links TRBV12-3 or TRBV12-4 to TRBJ2-1; the D gene is possibly TRBD1 (6 bases). V lost 5 bases and J lost 6, with 14 bases in between. The CDR3 covers 14 residues. DNA of the CDR3: TGTGCCAGCAGTCCAGGGGCGGGCTGCAATGAGCAGTTCTTC. As protein: CASSPGAGCNEQFF.

This clonotype was recorded only once. At one of its ends the junction is not consistent with the germline gene, which may arise from a read error. The V and J genes are TRBV11-1 and TRBJ1-6; D possibly corresponds to TRBD1 (5 bases). Germline CDR1 SGHAT, CDR2 FQDESV (reference sequence). The length of the CDR3 is 14 residues. The CDR3 coding sequence is TGTGCCAGCAGCCTACAGGAATATAAATCACCCCTCCACTTT. This codes for CASSLQEYKSPLHF.

The chain uses TRBV6-2 or TRBV6-3 and TRBJ2-7, with D possibly being TRBD1 (6 bases). The CDR3 is 15 residues long. Trimming stripped 10 bases from V and 5 bases from J, with 24 bases between. Germline V lookup: CDR1 MNHEY, CDR2 SVGEGT. CDR3 amino acids: CANTTPPGHRDEQYF. The CDR3 region has the DNA TGTGCCAACACTACGCCCCCGGGACACCGAGACGAGCAGTACTTC.

A note on this clonotype: A much larger clone differs by one base, so this may be a read error. This chain joins TRBV20-1 and TRBJ2-1; D call uncertain. This CDR3 comprises 14 residues. V was cut by 4 bases and J by 0 bases, with 10 bases left in between. CDR1 DFQATT and CDR2 SNEGSKA come from the germline V gene (reference sequence). The CDR3 nucleotides read TGCAGTGCTACGGGCAAATTCTCCTACAATGAGCAGTTCTTC. This encodes CSATGKFSYNEQFF.

Regarding this clonotype: It may be a read error: a sequence one base away is much more abundant. The chain has TRBV6-5 and TRBJ2-7, with D uncertain. V lost 0 bases to trimming and J lost 3 bases, with 6 bases between them. CDR3 length: 13 residues. Germline V gives CDR1 MNHEY, CDR2 SVGAGI. The CDR3 loop reads CASSYSWHYEQYF. Written as DNA, the CDR3 is TGTGCCAGCAGTTACTCGTGGCACTACGAGCAGTACTTC.

Notes on this clonotype: Because the CDR3 is missing its conserved closing phenylalanine or tryptophan, this is likely a read error. The chain has TRBV12-5 and TRBJ1-1; 9 positions agree with TRBD1. V gave up 4 bases and J gave up 5 bases; unmatched junction bases: 11. CDR3 size: 16 residues. CDR1 is LGHNT and CDR2 is FRNRAP in the germline V gene. CDR3 in amino acids: CASGSRDRAEGTEAFV. Written as DNA, the CDR3 is TGTGCTAGTGGTTCACGGGACAGGGCGGAAGGAACTGAAGCTTTCGTT.

On this clonotype: Given a much more abundant clone one base away, this may be a read error. V usage is TRBV6-2 or TRBV6-3 and J usage is TRBJ1-1; perhaps TRBD1 as D (5 bases). CDR1 and CDR2 (germline): MNHEY, SVGEGT. This CDR3 contains 16 residues. V lost 1 base, J lost 0 bases, and 12 bases lay in between. The CDR3 region is CASSYLTDNMNTEAFF. CDR3 in DNA: TGTGCCAGCAGTTACTTGACGGACAACATGAACACTGAAGCTTTCTTT.

As for this clonotype: At one end, the junction sequence differs from germline, possibly due to a read error. The V gene is TRBV6-5, the J gene TRBJ2-1; 7 bases line up with TRBD1. This CDR3 contains 16 residues. CDR1 and CDR2 from the germline V gene are MNHEY and SVGAGI. CDR3 sequence (DNA): TGTGCCAGCAGGTCGGACAGGAGGAGCTCCAACAATAAGCAGTTCTTC. This encodes CASRSDRRSSNNKQFF.

As for this clonotype: A read error may account for a junction end that differs from germline. The J gene is TRBJ2-7, the V gene TRBV20-1, with TRBD2 identical over 8 bases. Germline assignment: CDR1 DFQATT and CDR2 SNEGSKA (reference sequence). The CDR3 runs 15 residues. CDR3 in amino acids: CNARSLAGDPYEQYF. The DNA of the CDR3 is TGCAATGCTAGAAGTCTAGCGGGCGACCCCTACGAGCAGTACTTC.

This clonotype appeared many times. The genes are TRBV6-2 or TRBV6-3 and TRBJ2-7; D gene uncertain. The germline gives CDR1 MNHEY, CDR2 SVGEGT. V was pared by 4 bases and J by 0 bases, with 4 bases between. The CDR3 covers 12 residues. The CDR3 bases are TGTGCCAGCAGTTCGAGCTCCTACGAGCAGTACTTC. Residues: CASSSSSYEQYF.

This clonotype has only a few counts. A much larger clone differs by one base, so this may be a read error. The chain couples TRBV10-3 to TRBJ2-5; D not certain. Deletions cut 4 bases from V and 5 bases from J, with 23 bases between. The CDR3 totals 17 residues. The V gene's germline CDR1 is ENHRY and CDR2 SYGVKD. The CDR3 region has the DNA TGTGCCATCAGTGTGGAAGGGTCAGTAGTTTCTTCGGAGACCCAGTACTTC. Translation gives CAISVEGSVVSSETQYF.

This clonotype was recorded many times. The chain employs TRBV12-3 or TRBV12-4 and TRBJ2-5; TRBD2 matches 7 bases. This CDR3 spans 16 amino acids. V lost 3 bases, J lost 2 bases, and 9 bases stayed unmatched. The CDR3 DNA reads TGTGCCAGCAGTTTCGGCGGGGGAGCACTTCAAGAGACCCAGTACTTC. Amino acids: CASSFGGGALQETQYF.

Concerning this clonotype itself: The CDR3 end shows no conserved phenylalanine or tryptophan, and so a read error is likely. The chain carries TRBV10-3 and TRBJ2-1; possible D gene TRBD1, 5 bases. The ends were cut back, 11 bases at V and 4 bases at J, with 18 bases in the middle. The CDR3 spans 14 residues. Germline V CDR1 and CDR2: ENHRY, SYGVKD. Here the CDR3 reads CAVYPGSPYNEQFS. The DNA for the CDR3 is TGTGCCGTATACCCAGGGTCTCCATACAATGAGCAGTTCTCC.

This clonotype was detected many times. The V and J genes are TRBV6-5 and TRBJ2-1, with D possibly TRBD1 on 6 matching bases. Germline V gene sequence: CDR1 MNHEY, CDR2 SVGAGI. V was pared by 4 bases and J by 9 bases, with 13 bases between. The CDR3 extends over 13 amino acids. The CDR3 coding sequence is TGTGCCAGCAGTTCCTACACAGGGTTTGAGCAGTTCTTC. Translated, it gives CASSSYTGFEQFF.